This TCR beta chain was identified during a study of identical twins. V lost 4 bases and J lost 3, with 11 bases in between. Germline V CDR1 and CDR2: GTSNPN, SVGIG (reference sequence). This CDR3 contains 13 residues. TCRdb reprocessed the 5' RACE reads with MiXCR, giving one entry per CDR3 protein. In the table there are 450,000 or so distinct CDR3 sequences, approximately 25% of which are singletons. These records were also assigned to another study, of T cells expressing NK-cell markers.

The sequence was obtained from a woman between 18 and 30 years old in good health. V and J are TRBV30 and TRBJ2-3; either TRBD1 or TRBD2 may supply D (5 bases each). The sample taken for sequencing was CD4+ T cells sorted from blood. This CDR3 is CAWTLWGTDTQYF. CDR3 bases: TGTGCCTGGACTCTTTGGGGGACAGATACGCAGTATTTT.